This TCR beta chain was captured by sequencing in a study of blood T cell repertoires in COVID-19. Looking at the study overall: Both acute and convalescent COVID-19 samples were obtained from the United States, Italy and Spain. Sample material is recorded as cDNA or gDNA derived from T cells, B-cell-depleted T cells, or PBMCs.

Study processing details: Reference gene primer amplification gave estimated nucleated cell counts. Produced via immunoSEQ multiplex PCR; TCRdb's table is partial and in-frame only. V and J calls and clone size are those listed in that table; D and trimming were worked out from the DNA. The repertoire holds about 180,000 clones, with less than 90% as singletons. In Seattle, patients joined the study during active infection and were tracked longitudinally. CDR1 and CDR2 from the germline V gene are KGHSH and LQKENI. Trimming removed 2 bases from V and 5 bases from J; junction bases left unmatched: 0. CDR3 length: 14 amino acids.

The TCR originated in a woman in her 70s with COVID-19, enrolled during active disease. The specimen sequenced was peripheral blood. This chain links TRBV18 with TRBJ2-3, with TRBD2 matching over 11 bases. The CDR3 DNA follows: TGTGCCAGCTCACCAACTAGCGGGAGAGATACGCAGTATTTT. Its translation: CASSPTSGRDTQYF. Full variable domain (rest looked up from reference TRBV18 and TRBJ2-3): NAGVMQNPRHLVRRRGQEARLRCSPMKGHSHVYWYRQLPEEGLKFMVYLQKENIIDESGMPKERFSAEFPKEGPSILRIQQVVRGDSAAYFCASSPTSGRDTQYFGPGTRLTVL.